This T cell receptor (beta chain) was captured in a study of T-cell memory formation after mild COVID-19. MiXCR, applied by TCRdb to the 5' RACE reads, yields one record per CDR3 protein. The table has under 450,000 distinct CDR3 sequences, 20% to 25% seen once. Germline V CDR1 and CDR2: SGHAT, FQNNGV. The CDR3 runs to 17 residues. The junction had 7 bases not matched to a gene; V was cut back by 7 bases and J by 0 bases. Findings and limits, study-wide: What remained unconfirmed was the SARS-CoV-2 specificity of second-wave clones peaking on day 37. Certain responding clones were present in pre-infection memory, suggesting participation of cross-reactive memory.

For this clonotype: Its antigen is not known.

The chain carries TRBV11-2 and TRBJ2-3; TRBD2 matches 13 bases. Sequencing used PBMCs or a T cell subset sorted from them (not recorded which). This receptor was identified in a man between 18 and 35 years old who had mild COVID-19 (a few samples of this study predate the infection). Cell type and time point are not known. This CDR3 reads CASMGLAGRTSTDTQYF. The CDR3 coding sequence is TGTGCCAGCATGGGACTAGCGGGGAGAACTAGCACAGATACGCAGTATTTT.